Presented here are 8 T cell receptor beta chains from one specimen sequenced in a study of HIV-infected patients and healthy controls. Reverse transcription used around 500 ng RNA and constant-region primers for alpha and beta. Using multiplexing indices, alpha and beta chain libraries were generated apart by chain-specific third strand synthesis. A single record per CDR3 protein comes from TCRdb applying MiXCR to the 5' RACE reads. The sample shows 17,000 or so distinct CDR3 sequences, about 5% of them seen only once. Whole blood was used without fractionation, so all unsorted peripheral T cells were included. Sample: blood. These receptors all stem from an adult in good health.

Only a few counts were recorded for this clonotype. The chain links TRBV4-2 to TRBJ1-1, with unresolved D. V was cut by 4 bases and J by 0 bases, with 9 bases left in between. CDR1 and CDR2 from the germline V gene are LGHNA and YNFKEQ. CDR3 size: 14 residues. The CDR3 protein is CASSPLLLNTEAFF. CDR3 nucleotides: TGTGCCAGCAGCCCATTGTTGCTGAACACTGAAGCTTTCTTT.

This chain connects TRBV2 to TRBJ1-1; D is undetermined. The CDR3 extends over 12 amino acids. CDR1 is SNHLY, CDR2 FYNNEI, per germline. V was trimmed by 6 bases and J by 2 bases, leaving 7 bases between them. The CDR3 DNA follows: TGTGCCAGCAGCGAGAGAAACACTGAAGCTTTCTTT. As protein: CASSERNTEAFF.

This clonotype was seen many times. The chain joins TRBV29-1 to TRBJ2-5, with 7 bases identical to TRBD1. Looked up from germline, CDR1 is SQVTM and CDR2 is ANQGSEA. The CDR3 is 12 amino acids. Trimming at V came to 7 bases and at J to 2 bases, leaving 4 bases not matched to a gene. The CDR3 loop is CSAGTAQETQYF. CDR3 nucleotides: TGCAGCGCCGGGACAGCACAAGAGACCCAGTACTTC.

There are many counts of this clonotype. The chain recombines TRBV7-2 with TRBJ2-3, with 8 bases aligning to TRBD1. Germline assignment: CDR1 SGHTA and CDR2 FQGNSA. Trimming cost V 6 bases and J 5 bases; bases outside gene matches: 4. This CDR3 is built from 13 residues. DNA of the CDR3: TGTGCCAGCAGAACAGGGGGTGGAGATACGCAGTATTTT. Amino acids: CASRTGGGDTQYF.

Ten or more counts support this clonotype. V usage is TRBV28 and J usage is TRBJ2-5, with 8 bases that match TRBD2. The CDR3 spans 12 residues. The germline V gene has CDR1 MDHEN and CDR2 SYDVKM. Losses at the gene ends were 10 bases for V and 5 bases for J; bases not matched to a gene: 6. The CDR3 region is CATRGGVETQYF. The CDR3 nucleotides read TGTGCCACTCGGGGGGGCGTTGAGACCCAGTACTTC.

By share, this clonotype counts as medium-sized (0.01 to 0.1%). The V call is TRBV20-1, the J call TRBJ2-3; D not certain. Trimming removed 3 bases at V and 7 bases at J, with 8 bases between. The CDR3 contains 11 residues. CDR1 and CDR2 (germline): DFQATT, SNEGSKA (reference sequence). DNA for the CDR3: TGCAGTGCTAGGGAGCCCTATACGCAGTATTTT. Translation gives CSAREPYTQYF.

This clonotype was detected many times. The chain is built from TRBV20-1 and TRBJ2-3, with D possibly being TRBD1 or TRBD2 (5 bases each). V dropped 5 bases and J dropped 4 bases, with 16 bases sitting between them. The CDR3 runs to 14 residues. Germline assignment: CDR1 DFQATT and CDR2 SNEGSKA (reference sequence). In DNA, the CDR3 is TGCAGTGCTCCGGGATGGGGGTTTTCAGATACGCAGTATTTT. Translated, it gives CSAPGWGFSDTQYF.

This clonotype counts as medium-sized. The chain has TRBV28 and TRBJ1-5; D remains ambiguous. The CDR3 is 12 residues long. Deletions cut 4 bases from V and 5 bases from J, with 6 bases between. Germline CDR1 reads MDHEN; CDR2 reads SYDVKM. CDR3 residues: CASSSGDQPQHF. The CDR3 DNA sequence: TGTGCCAGCAGTTCGGGCGATCAGCCCCAGCATTTT.